These 23 T cell receptor beta chains came from one sample sequenced in a study of lymphopenia after photon versus proton radiotherapy. Clones were sequenced by immunoSEQ multiplex PCR, and TCRdb holds only the in-frame ones, with some missing. The table lists some 170,000 clones, about 88% of them singletons, with approximately 4.6% in the top ten. Sequencing was performed on peripheral blood, taken from a patient treated with photon-based radiotherapy. The origin of the receptors is a man over 45 with gastric cancer.

This rearrangement joins TRBV4-3 to TRBJ2-3; maybe TRBD2 (6 bases). V lost 0 bases and J 2 bases, leaving 15 bases between the germline ends. The CDR3 has 17 residues. The germline CDR1 and CDR2 sequences are LGHNA and YSLEER. CDR3 residues: CASSQDLLAPITDTQYF. The CDR3 bases are TGCGCCAGCAGCCAAGACCTACTAGCCCCGATCACAGATACGCAGTATTTT.

The V call is TRBV6-1, the J call TRBJ1-4, with a tentative D call TRBD1 (6 bases). Germline CDR1 and CDR2: MNHNS and SASEGT. This CDR3 region has 19 residues. The V end was cut by 2 bases, the J end by 3 bases, with 22 bases between. The CDR3 spells CASSEYRGHTGRANEKLFF. Written as DNA, the CDR3 is TGTGCCAGCAGTGAATATAGGGGTCATACAGGGAGGGCTAATGAAAAACTGTTTTTT.

The count of this clone is one. This sequence joins TRBV4-3 and TRBJ2-3, with TRBD1 matching over 12 bases. CDR1 and CDR2 from the germline V gene are LGHNA and YSLEER. The junction had 2 bases not matched to a gene; V was cut back by 4 bases and J by 3 bases. This CDR3 is 15 amino acids long. Here the CDR3 DNA reads TGCGCCAGCAGCCGGGGACAGGGGGCAACAGATACGCAGTATTTT. It codes for CASSRGQGATDTQYF.

The gene calls are TRBV11-1 and TRBJ2-3; D is perhaps TRBD1 (5 bases). V lost 6 bases and J 1 base, leaving 8 bases between the germline ends. This CDR3 is built from 13 residues. Germline CDR1 is SGHAT and CDR2 is FQDESV (reference sequence). DNA for the CDR3: TGTGCCAGCAGGTCAGGGCGCACAGATACGCAGTATTTT. Its protein product is CASRSGRTDTQYF.

This sequence joins TRBV28 and TRBJ1-2; D gene ambiguous. This CDR3 region has 14 residues. Germline lookup yields CDR1 MDHEN and CDR2 SYDVKM. The V and J ends lost 5 bases and 3 bases respectively, with 13 bases between them. The CDR3 DNA reads TGTGCCAGCAGTCTTGGGTCGCACGACTATGGCTACACCTTC. Amino acids: CASSLGSHDYGYTF.

The chain has TRBV29-1 and TRBJ1-2; 9 bases agree with TRBD1. The CDR3 totals 14 residues. With V trimmed by 4 bases and J by 7 bases, 10 bases remained unmatched. Germline CDR1 is SQVTM and CDR2 is ANQGSEA. The CDR3 bases are TGCAGCGTTGCCAACAGGGGGCTCTACGGTGGCTACACCTTC. It codes for CSVANRGLYGGYTF.

The chain combines TRBV7-9 with TRBJ2-7, with D perhaps TRBD2 (5 bases). V was shortened by 1 base and J by 0 bases, with 10 bases between the two germline ends. The CDR3 extends over 15 amino acids. Germline CDR1 reads SEHNR; CDR2 reads FQNEAQ (reference sequence). This CDR3 is CASSLGVGNSYEQYF. DNA for the CDR3: TGTGCCAGCAGCTTAGGGGTCGGGAACTCCTACGAGCAGTACTTC.

The V call is TRBV6-5, the J call TRBJ2-7, with D perhaps matching TRBD2 (6 bases). From germline, CDR1 is MNHEY and CDR2 SVGAGI. Trimming stripped 0 bases from V and 2 bases from J, with 11 bases between. This CDR3 spans 15 amino acids. CDR3 residues: CASSYSGTGPYEQYF. In DNA, the CDR3 is TGTGCCAGCAGTTACTCCGGGACTGGACCCTACGAGCAGTACTTC.

This chain uses TRBV11-2 with TRBJ2-5, with 8 bases matching TRBD2. Trimming took 4 bases from V and 7 from J; bases not matched to a gene: 5. The CDR3 consists of 13 residues. Germline values: CDR1 SGHAT, CDR2 FQNNGV. The CDR3 sequence: CASSSGLEGTQYF. The CDR3, as DNA: TGTGCCAGCAGCTCGGGACTAGAAGGGACCCAGTACTTC.

This clone was recorded once. J is TRBJ2-3 and V is TRBV28; D unresolved. The length of the CDR3 is 17 residues. Trimming pared 5 bases from V and 2 bases from J, leaving 20 bases between. Germline lookup yields CDR1 MDHEN and CDR2 SYDVKM. The CDR3: CASSPPGQLRSTDTQYF. The CDR3 DNA is TGTGCCAGCAGTCCCCCCGGGCAGCTCCGCTCCACAGATACGCAGTATTTT.

This clone has just a few counts. J is TRBJ1-1 and V is TRBV29-1, with no clear D. The CDR3 extends over 13 amino acids. The germline V and J ends were trimmed by 1 base and 5 bases, with 11 bases remaining between them. Per the germline V gene, CDR1 is SQVTM and CDR2 is ANQGSEA. The CDR3 loop reads CSVEGGFGTEAFF. The CDR3 coding sequence is TGCAGCGTTGAAGGAGGGTTCGGTACTGAAGCTTTCTTT.

This clone has a handful of counts. J is TRBJ1-4 and V is TRBV27; 8 nucleotides align to TRBD1. The CDR3 is 16 residues long. Germline lookup yields CDR1 MNHEY and CDR2 SMNVEV (reference sequence). With V trimmed by 5 bases and J by 7 bases, 12 bases remained unmatched. In DNA, the CDR3 is TGTGCCAGCAGTGTCCCGCCCGGACAGGGTGGTGAAAAACTGTTTTTT. It is translated as CASSVPPGQGGEKLFF. The full variable domain, its missing parts supplied by reference TRBV27 and TRBJ1-4, is EAQVTQNPRYLITVTGKKLTVTCSQNMNHEYMSWYRQDPGLGLRQIYYSMNVEVTDKGDVPEGYKVSRKEKRNFPLILESPSPNQTSLYFCASSVPPGQGGEKLFFGSGTQLSVL.

The rearrangement joins TRBV4-1 to TRBJ1-4; D unclear. The V end lost 2 bases, the J end lost 0 bases, and 4 bases lay between the germline ends. The germline gives CDR1 MGHRA, CDR2 YSYEKL. The CDR3 is made up of 14 amino acids. The CDR3 here is CASSQSPTNEKLFF. As DNA, the CDR3 is TGCGCCAGCAGCCAAAGCCCAACTAATGAAAAACTGTTTTTT.

The V and J genes are TRBV4-1 and TRBJ1-4; D call uncertain. CDR3 length: 12 amino acids. Germline V gene data show CDR1 as MGHRA and CDR2 as YSYEKL. Trimming stripped 2 bases from V and 12 bases from J, with 10 bases between. CDR3 DNA sequence: TGCGCCAGCAGCCAAAATCAGGTAGAACTGTTTTTT. Translating gives CASSQNQVELFF.

This clone was picked up one time. The gene calls are TRBV7-3 and TRBJ2-1, with D perhaps given as TRBD1 or TRBD2 (5 bases each). The CDR3 extends over 15 amino acids. Trimming took off 0 bases at V and 5 bases at J, with 11 bases between the two ends. CDR1 SGHTA and CDR2 FQGTGA come from the germline V gene. For the CDR3, the DNA is TGTGCCAGCAGCTTAACTGGGGACGGAAACAATGAGCAGTTCTTC. Its protein is CASSLTGDGNNEQFF.

The rearrangement links TRBV6-5 to TRBJ2-7, with D tentatively TRBD1 or TRBD2 (6 bases each). Trimming removed 5 bases from V and 2 bases from J, with 16 bases in between. Germline V CDR1 and CDR2: MNHEY, SVGAGI. The CDR3 covers 15 residues. The CDR3 DNA sequence: TGTGCCAGCAGTCCCTCGTACAGGGAGGCCTACGAGCAGTACTTC. Protein: CASSPSYREAYEQYF.

The genes are TRBV30 and TRBJ2-7, with D unresolved. V gave up 0 bases and J gave up 4 bases, with 10 bases separating them. Germline CDR1 reads GTSNPN; CDR2 reads SVGIG (reference sequence). This CDR3 has 13 residues. Here the CDR3 reads CAWSVSQTYEQYF. The CDR3 DNA sequence: TGTGCCTGGAGTGTAAGCCAGACATACGAGCAGTACTTC.

The V call is TRBV5-4, the J call TRBJ2-1; 7 bases align to TRBD1. V trimming: 4 bases; J trimming: 0 bases; junction bases outside the gene matches: 7. Germline assignment: CDR1 SGHNT and CDR2 YYREEE (reference sequence). The CDR3 is made up of 16 amino acids. The DNA for the CDR3 is TGTGCCAGCAGCCGGGGACAGCTAAGCTCCTACAATGAGCAGTTCTTC. It yields the protein CASSRGQLSSYNEQFF.

About this clone itself: Since no conserved phenylalanine or tryptophan closes the CDR3, a read error is the likely cause. No DNA is shown, since the ends of the CDR3 on it are uncertain; the CDR3 is the one TCRdb lists. The chain is built from TRBV7-8 and TRBJ2-7; the D call in the table, TRBD1, was not verified against the DNA. The CDR3 extends over 14 residues, inclusive of both ends. Looked up from germline, CDR1 is SGHVS and CDR2 is FQNEAQ. The CDR3 here is CASSLEPGQQPAFS.

V is TRBV7-8 and J is TRBJ2-3; 9 bases line up with TRBD2. Germline V CDR1 and CDR2: SGHVS, FQNEAQ. Unmatched junction bases numbered 2, after V lost 2 bases and J lost 2 bases. The CDR3 runs to 15 residues. The CDR3 bases are TGTGCCAGCAGCTTAAGGGGACTAGCCACAGATACGCAGTATTTT. This gives the protein CASSLRGLATDTQYF.

The chain uses TRBV19 and TRBJ2-3; tentative D call: TRBD2 (5 bases). Germline V lookup: CDR1 LNHDA, CDR2 SQIVND (reference sequence). The CDR3 covers 16 residues. Trimming cost V 1 base and J 3 bases, with 14 bases left between them. CDR3 nucleotide sequence: TGTGCCAGTAGTATAGTAAGCGGAGCCCGGACAGATACGCAGTATTTT. The encoded protein is CASSIVSGARTDTQYF.

CDR3 sequence (DNA): TGTGCCAGCAGCCGGCCGGGGACTACCTCCTACAATGAGCAGTTCTTC. Amino acid sequence: CASSRPGTTSYNEQFF. The rearrangement joins TRBV21-1 to TRBJ2-1; TRBD2 reflects the table's D call only, with no check against the DNA. TRBV21-1 is classified as a pseudogene. CDR3 size: 16 residues.

This chain uses TRBV27 with TRBJ2-7; D not certain. The CDR3 loop spans 13 amino acids. Germline V gene sequence: CDR1 MNHEY, CDR2 SMNVEV (reference sequence). V was shortened by 5 bases and J by 3 bases, with 11 bases between the two germline ends. The CDR3 DNA follows: TGTGCCAGCAGTATTGTGGCAGACTACGAGCAGTACTTC. It yields the protein CASSIVADYEQYF.